This entry describes one T cell receptor (beta chain). Its cognate antigen is unknown. The repertoire was sequenced with immunoSEQ multiplex PCR; TCRdb's copy has only in-frame clones and lacks some. This sample yields around 4,200 clones, of which approximately 80% are seen a single time; over 4.5% belongs to the top ten. Tumor samples were obtained before definitive surgery or chemotherapy. The sample belongs to a study of high-grade serous ovarian cancer treatment subgroups. On the study more broadly: Mean per sample: around 14,000 reads, several thousand unique TCR beta rearrangements. Study-level results: Without spatial data, bulk sequencing limits insight into HGSC tumor diversity. CDR1 and CDR2 were left unanalyzed; analyses focused on CDR3.

This CDR3 is built from 13 residues. The V segment lost 7 bases and the J segment 5 bases; nucleotides outside the gene matches: 7. CDR1 is MNHNS, CDR2 SASEGT, per germline. The J gene is TRBJ2-5, the V gene TRBV6-1, with 7 bases identical to TRBD1. The clonotype comes from a human donor with high-grade serous ovarian cancer. Sequencing used tumor tissue. Written as DNA, the CDR3 is TGTGCCAGCACCGGACAGGTCGCGGAGACCCAGTACTTC. Translation gives CASTGQVAETQYF.